The 32 T cell receptor beta chains reported below all come from one sample, sequenced in a study of blood T cell repertoires in COVID-19. Some clones are missing from TCRdb's copy, which holds only in-frame ones; the method was immunoSEQ multiplex PCR. The table has 160,000 or so clones, approximately 85% seen once. The sequenced sample consisted of peripheral blood. The receptor source for this set is a man aged 40-49 years with acute or convalescent COVID-19.

This rearrangement joins TRBV5-6 to TRBJ1-5; no clear D. The CDR3 loop spans 14 amino acids. Germline V gene lookup returns CDR1 SGHDT and CDR2 YYEEEE. Trimming stripped 2 bases from V and 4 bases from J, with 10 bases between. In nucleotides, the CDR3 is TGTGCCAGCAGCTTTTTGAGGAGTAATCAGCCCCAGCATTTT. Its translation: CASSFLRSNQPQHF.

The V gene is TRBV3-1 (or the pseudogene TRBV3-2), the J gene TRBJ1-4; no clear D. The V gene's germline CDR1 is LGHDT and CDR2 YNNKEL (reference sequence). V was clipped by 0 bases and J by 8 bases, with 10 bases between them. The CDR3 runs to 14 residues. The CDR3 region is CASSQDLGGEKLFF. CDR3 nucleotides: TGTGCCAGCAGCCAAGATCTAGGAGGGGAAAAACTGTTTTTT.

For the CDR3, the DNA is TGTGCCAGCAGGGTAGGGGACTATGGCTACACCTTC. Its translation is CASRVGDYGYTF. The gene calls are TRBV6-5 and TRBJ1-2, with D possibly being TRBD1 (5 bases). Germline V CDR1 and CDR2: MNHEY, SVGAGI. V was trimmed by 6 bases and J by 3 bases, leaving 8 bases between them. The CDR3 contains 12 residues.

The chain is built from TRBV7-2 and TRBJ1-1, with a possible D match to TRBD1 (6 bases). Trimming took off 1 base at V and 4 bases at J, with 13 bases between the two ends. This CDR3 has 15 amino acids. The V gene's germline CDR1 is SGHTA and CDR2 FQGNSA. CDR3 sequence reads: CASSLVQGPGTEAFF. The CDR3, as DNA: TGTGCCAGCAGCTTAGTACAGGGACCCGGCACTGAAGCTTTCTTT. Combining the CDR3 with reference TRBV7-2 and TRBJ1-1 gives the whole variable domain GAGVSQSPSNKVTEKGKDVELRCDPISGHTALYWYRQSLGQGLEFLIYFQGNSAPDKSGLPSDRFSAERTGGSVSTLTIQRTQQEDSAVYLCASSLVQGPGTEAFFGQGTRLTVV.

The V call is TRBV7-6, the J call TRBJ2-3, with TRBD2 matching over 7 bases. Germline V CDR1 and CDR2: SGHVS, FNYEAQ. V was pared by 5 bases and J by 6 bases, with 14 bases of the junction left unmatched. The CDR3 loop spans 16 amino acids. CDR3 protein: CASSPRRAGVGDTQYF. As DNA, the CDR3 is TGTGCCAGCAGCCCTCGTCGTGCGGGGGTGGGGGATACGCAGTATTTT.

The chain links TRBV11-2 to TRBJ1-2; TRBD1 matches at 7 bases. The germline V gene has CDR1 SGHAT and CDR2 FQNNGV. The CDR3 length is 13 residues. The V segment lost 2 bases and the J segment 6 bases; nucleotides outside the gene matches: 3. This CDR3 is CASSLQQGHGYTF. DNA for the CDR3: TGTGCCAGCAGCTTACAACAGGGGCATGGCTACACCTTC.

The chain links TRBV24-1 to TRBJ1-1, with TRBD1 identical over 9 bases. The CDR3 length is 13 residues. The germline CDR1 and CDR2 sequences are KGHDR and SFDVKD. The V gene end was trimmed by 8 bases and the J gene end by 4 bases; junction bases not matched to a gene: 4. The CDR3 sequence: CATKTTGGTEAFF. CDR3 coding DNA: TGTGCCACCAAGACGACAGGGGGCACTGAAGCTTTCTTT.

V usage is TRBV5-6 and J usage is TRBJ1-1; D not certain. V gave up 1 base and J gave up 6 bases, with 7 bases separating them. The germline gives CDR1 SGHDT, CDR2 YYEEEE. The CDR3 spans 12 residues. The CDR3 sequence: CASSLRRSEAFF. CDR3 nucleotides: TGTGCCAGCAGCTTGCGTCGGTCTGAAGCTTTCTTT.

V is TRBV6-2 or TRBV6-3 and J is TRBJ2-1; 10 positions agree with TRBD1. After removal of 2 bases from V and 6 bases from J, the junction contained 19 bases not matched to a gene. Germline values: CDR1 MNHEY, CDR2 SVGEGT. The CDR3 loop spans 20 amino acids. CDR3 bases: TGTGCCAGCAGTTACCAACAATCGTTCCTGGGACAGGGGATGGTCAATGAGCAGTTCTTC. Protein product: CASSYQQSFLGQGMVNEQFF.

The CDR3 sequence: CASSPSSTDTQYF. The CDR3 DNA is TGTGCCAGCAGCCCCAGTTCCACAGATACGCAGTATTTT. The J gene is TRBJ2-3, the V gene TRBV11-3; D not resolved. This CDR3 region has 13 residues. Germline CDR1 is SGHNT and CDR2 is YENEEA. V lost 5 bases and J 2 bases, leaving 8 bases between the germline ends.

This clone was observed a few times. V gene TRBV5-8 combines with J gene TRBJ1-6; possible D gene TRBD1, 6 bases. Germline CDR1 is SGHTS and CDR2 is YDEGEE. V lost 1 base, J lost 0 bases, and 17 bases lay in between. The CDR3 contains 19 residues. The CDR3 here is CASSLISGTPSSYNSPLHF. CDR3 DNA sequence: TGTGCCAGCAGCTTGATATCGGGGACACCGAGCTCCTATAATTCACCCCTCCACTTT.

The chain couples TRBV9 to TRBJ1-3; 7 bases are a match to TRBD1. The ends lost 4 bases at V and 1 base at J; junction bases unmatched: 5. The V gene's germline CDR1 is SGDLS and CDR2 YYNGEE. The CDR3 consists of 15 residues. CDR3 sequence: CASSRQGPSGNTIYF. The CDR3 DNA sequence: TGTGCCAGCAGCCGACAGGGCCCTTCTGGAAACACCATATATTTT.

This clone showed up just a few times. The chain has TRBV7-2 and TRBJ1-2; 7 positions agree with TRBD1. Trimming took 6 bases from V and 4 from J; bases not matched to a gene: 11. CDR3 length: 15 amino acids. From germline, CDR1 is SGHTA and CDR2 FQGNSA. The CDR3 protein is CASRQPGQRTYGYTF. The CDR3, as DNA: TGTGCCAGCAGACAACCGGGACAGCGAACCTATGGCTACACCTTC.

Turning to this clone: At one of its ends the junction is not consistent with the germline gene, which may arise from a read error. The chain has TRBV3-1 (or the pseudogene TRBV3-2) and TRBJ2-2, with 9 bases fitting TRBD2. In germline, CDR1 is LGHDT, CDR2 YNNKEL (reference sequence). The CDR3 loop spans 14 amino acids. The CDR3 DNA sequence: TGTGCCAGCAGCCCTAGCGGGGAACACCGGGGAGCTGTTTTT. Translation: CASSPSGEHRGAVF.

This clone was detected only a few times. This chain uses TRBV29-1 with TRBJ2-7; D might be TRBD1 (5 bases). The CDR3 is 13 amino acids. The ends were cut back, 7 bases at V and 0 bases at J, with 13 bases in the middle. Germline V CDR1 and CDR2: SQVTM, ANQGSEA. In DNA form, the CDR3 reads TGCAGCGCCAATAGGGGCGGCTCCTACGAGCAGTACTTC. It translates to CSANRGGSYEQYF.

The V call is TRBV12-5, the J call TRBJ1-2, with 9 bases identical to TRBD1. The V gene's germline CDR1 is LGHNT and CDR2 FRNRAP. This CDR3 has 15 amino acids. V was pared by 2 bases and J by 4 bases, with 5 bases of the junction left unmatched. The CDR3 coding sequence is TGTGCTAGTGGTTTGCCGGGACAGGGAATCTATGGCTACACCTTC. It codes for CASGLPGQGIYGYTF.

The J gene is TRBJ1-1, the V gene TRBV7-9; tentatively, D is TRBD1 (6 bases). Between the trimmed V and J ends, which lost 1 base and 1 base, there was a span of 13 bases. CDR1 and CDR2 (germline): SEHNR, FQNEAQ (reference sequence). The CDR3 runs to 16 residues. The CDR3 protein is CASSLGRDKGNTEAFF. In DNA form, the CDR3 reads TGTGCCAGCAGCTTAGGCAGGGACAAGGGGAACACTGAAGCTTTCTTT.

The chain links TRBV7-2 to TRBJ2-7, with TRBD1 identical over 7 bases. Trimming took 2 bases from V and 4 from J; bases not matched to a gene: 8. Looked up from germline, CDR1 is SGHTA and CDR2 is FQGNSA. This CDR3 has 15 residues. CDR3 sequence (DNA): TGTGCCAGCAGCTTAAGGACAGGAGCCCTTTACGAGCAGTACTTC. Protein: CASSLRTGALYEQYF.

The genes are TRBV9 and TRBJ1-6; D is ambiguous. The CDR3 length is 15 residues. V lost 0 bases and J lost 7, with 11 bases in between. Germline V CDR1 and CDR2: SGDLS, YYNGEE. Written as DNA, the CDR3 is TGTGCCAGCAGCGTAGGTGGTTTGGGCAATTCACCCCTCCACTTT. Encoded protein: CASSVGGLGNSPLHF. Complete variable domain (other parts from reference TRBV9 and TRBJ1-6): DSGVTQTPKHLITATGQRVTLRCSPRSGDLSVYWYQQSLDQGLQFLIQYYNGEERAKGNILERFSAQQFPDLHSELNLSSLELGDSALYFCASSVGGLGNSPLHFGNGTRLTVT.

This chain links TRBV28 with TRBJ1-5; 7 positions match TRBD1. Looked up from germline, CDR1 is MDHEN and CDR2 is SYDVKM. J was trimmed by 5 bases and V by 6 bases; bases with no gene match: 7. The CDR3 length is 14 residues. The CDR3 sequence is CASRQTGVHQPQHF. CDR3 nucleotides: TGTGCCAGCAGACAAACAGGGGTCCATCAGCCCCAGCATTTT.

J is TRBJ2-3 and V is TRBV5-4; D perhaps matches TRBD1 (6 bases). This CDR3 has 15 residues. Trimming removed 4 bases from V and 3 bases from J, with 15 bases in between. Per the germline V gene, CDR1 is SGHNT and CDR2 is YYREEE (reference sequence). CDR3 nucleotide sequence: TGTGCCAGCAGCCCGCAGGGACAACTGACAGATACGCAGTATTTT. This translates into CASSPQGQLTDTQYF.

The chain uses TRBV6-6 and TRBJ2-7; 7 bases line up with TRBD1. The CDR3 is 17 residues long. V lost 5 bases, J lost 5 bases, and 18 bases stayed unmatched. Per germline, CDR1 MNHNY and CDR2 SVGAGI (reference sequence). The CDR3 reads CASSQSKDRSYSNEQYF. Written as DNA, the CDR3 is TGTGCCAGCAGTCAAAGCAAGGACAGGTCGTATTCCAACGAGCAGTACTTC.

This rearrangement joins TRBV14 to TRBJ1-1, with D possibly matching TRBD1 (6 bases). Germline V lookup: CDR1 SGHDN, CDR2 FVKESK. Trimming pared 7 bases from V and 4 bases from J, leaving 19 bases between. The CDR3 sequence is 15 residues long. In DNA form, the CDR3 reads TGTGCCAGCAAGGGGGGAGGGACCCTGGGCACTGAAGCTTTCTTT. The encoded protein is CASKGGGTLGTEAFF.

This chain connects TRBV9 to TRBJ2-7; 7 bases match TRBD1. The CDR3 is 15 residues long. With V trimmed by 3 bases and J by 2 bases, 8 bases remained unmatched. CDR1 SGDLS and CDR2 YYNGEE come from the germline V gene. CDR3 loop: CASSAEGTATYEQYF. The CDR3 DNA is TGTGCCAGCAGCGCCGAGGGGACAGCGACCTACGAGCAGTACTTC.

This chain connects TRBV4-2 to TRBJ1-3; no clear D gene. Germline CDR1 LGHNA, CDR2 YNFKEQ. Trimming left V 0 bases short and J 0 bases short, with 6 bases between. The CDR3 length is 15 residues. The CDR3, as DNA: TGTGCCAGCAGCCAAGATGCAGTCTCTGGAAACACCATATATTTT. Its translation: CASSQDAVSGNTIYF.

The V gene is TRBV7-9, the J gene TRBJ2-3, with D perhaps matching TRBD1 (5 bases). Trimming took off 8 bases at V and 1 base at J, with 13 bases between the two ends. This CDR3 is 14 amino acids long. From germline, CDR1 is SEHNR and CDR2 FQNEAQ (reference sequence). Here the CDR3 reads CASVDRQGTDTQYF. CDR3 coding DNA: TGTGCCAGCGTAGACAGACAAGGCACAGATACGCAGTATTTT.

The chain is built from TRBV7-2 and TRBJ2-1; 9 bases are shared with TRBD2. V lost 5 bases, J lost 6 bases, and 5 bases stayed unmatched. Per germline, CDR1 SGHTA and CDR2 FQGNSA. The CDR3 length is 14 residues. The CDR3 loop is CASSAAGGINEQFF. The CDR3 nucleotides read TGTGCCAGCAGCGCAGCGGGGGGCATCAATGAGCAGTTCTTC.

This chain uses TRBV5-1 with TRBJ1-6, with D tentatively TRBD1 (5 bases). The germline V gene has CDR1 SGHRS and CDR2 YFSETQ. CDR3 length: 17 residues. The V end was cut by 3 bases, the J end by 6 bases, with 19 bases between. The DNA for the CDR3 is TGCGCCAGCAGCTCGGGACTTACGACACGGGGTAATTCACCCCTCCACTTT. Its translation is CASSSGLTTRGNSPLHF.

The V and J genes are TRBV5-1 and TRBJ2-1, with 9 bases fitting TRBD1. The ends lost 0 bases at V and 6 bases at J; junction bases unmatched: 4. The CDR3 length is 15 residues. Per the germline V gene, CDR1 is SGHRS and CDR2 is YFSETQ. The CDR3 reads CASSLVGTGRNEQFF. CDR3 nucleotides: TGCGCCAGCAGCTTGGTCGGGACAGGGCGCAATGAGCAGTTCTTC. The variable domain in full, completed from reference TRBV5-1 and TRBJ2-1, reads KAGVTQTPRYLIKTRGQQVTLSCSPISGHRSVSWYQQTPGQGLQFLFEYFSETQRNKGNFPGRFSGRQFSNSRSEMNVSTLELGDSALYLCASSLVGTGRNEQFFGPGTRLTVL.

The table lists this clone with a count of one. The chain recombines TRBV19 with TRBJ1-4, with 9 bases lining up with TRBD1. J lost 6 bases, V lost 5 bases, and 7 bases had no gene match. Germline values: CDR1 LNHDA, CDR2 SQIVND (reference sequence). The CDR3 extends over 15 amino acids. The CDR3 DNA sequence: TGTGCCAGTAGTGCCCCCGGGACAGGGCATGAAAAACTGTTTTTT. Translated: CASSAPGTGHEKLFF.

The chain carries TRBV6-5 and TRBJ1-4; TRBD1 agrees at 8 bases. The CDR3 spans 13 residues. Germline V gives CDR1 MNHEY, CDR2 SVGAGI. Losses at the gene ends were 6 bases for V and 10 bases for J; bases not matched to a gene: 7. This CDR3 reads CASRTGAEVKLFF. Written as DNA, the CDR3 is TGTGCCAGCAGGACAGGGGCGGAAGTAAAACTGTTTTTT.

The chain carries TRBV7-2 and TRBJ2-1, with 8 bases that match TRBD2. The CDR3 extends over 16 amino acids. From germline, CDR1 is SGHTA and CDR2 FQGNSA. With V trimmed by 5 bases and J by 1 base, 7 bases remained unmatched. DNA of the CDR3: TGTGCCAGCAGCACCACGGGACTAGGGTCCTACAATGAGCAGTTCTTC. This sequence encodes CASSTTGLGSYNEQFF.